This TCR beta chain stems from a study of multiple sclerosis patients with progressive multifocal leukoencephalopathy. Time point denoted: time of PML onset. Between about 15 and 60 months of natalizumab therapy passed before PML developed in these natalizumab-treated patients. Prior interferon beta treatment was universal, and the PML patients were all female. The protocol was immunoSEQ multiplex PCR, while the TCRdb copy is restricted to in-frame clones and leaves out a portion. The table records some 31,000 clones, roughly 87% of them present only once. V lost 4 bases, J lost 2 bases, and 14 bases lay in between. CDR3 length equals 14 residues. CDR1 SQVTM and CDR2 ANQGSEA come from the germline V gene.

This clonotype was obtained from a human donor with progressive multifocal leukoencephalopathy. J is TRBJ1-1 and V is TRBV29-1, with D hard to call. The sample was PBMCs, taken from a patient treated with natalizumab. This chain's CDR3 is CSVATWVGNTEAFF. Written as DNA, the CDR3 is TGCAGCGTTGCGACGTGGGTGGGCAACACTGAAGCTTTCTTT.